The entry below gives a single T cell receptor beta chain sequence along with its context. This sample was included in a study of blood T cell repertoires in COVID-19. V shed 3 bases and J 8 bases; nucleotides not matched to a gene: 10. CDR3 size: 17 residues. Per the germline V gene, CDR1 is SGHVS and CDR2 is FQNEAQ. This table comes from immunoSEQ multiplex PCR, and its TCRdb copy is limited to in-frame clones, with some not included. The data contain 72,000 or so clones, around nine tenths of them singletons. V is TRBV7-8 and J is TRBJ1-6; 10 bases are shared with TRBD1. Sequenced sample: peripheral blood. The receptor's source is a woman aged 55-70 years with acute or convalescent COVID-19. DNA for the CDR3: TGTGCCAGCAGCTTGAGCCCTTGGACAGGGGGGTATTCACCCCTCCACTTT. It translates to CASSLSPWTGGYSPLHF.